The clone carrying this T cell receptor beta chain was observed a handful of times. Antigen: not known. CDR1 and CDR2 from the germline V gene are SGHNT and YYREEE (reference sequence). This CDR3 contains 16 residues. J lost 6 bases, V lost 5 bases, and 13 bases had no gene match. The sample is drawn from a study of cytomegalovirus exposure and HLA in healthy donors. Study-level findings and limits: The study found most TCR sequences rare, yet found some public TCRs in many donors. First-cohort TCR clusters were later found to tend to co-occur in the roughly 130 validation repertoires.

TCRdb's table, derived via immunoSEQ multiplex PCR, lists solely in-frame clones and lacks some. The data contain some 110,000 clones, about 86% of them singletons. The sample was PBMCs. The V gene is TRBV5-4, the J gene TRBJ2-7; 11 bases fit TRBD2. This TCR derives from a woman younger than 30 in good health and CMV-seropositive. DNA of the CDR3: TGTGCCAGCAGTTCACTAGCGGGAGCGGGTGGCCGCGAGCAGTACTTC. Translated, it gives CASSSLAGAGGREQYF.